Presented here are 19 T cell receptor beta chains from one specimen sequenced in a study of CXCR3-negative and CXCR3-positive naive CD8 T cells (dated by TCRdb to between 2018 and 2021). Data came from a NextSeq 550. The Human TCR Profiling Kit (MiLaboratory) was used to prepare UMI-labeled 5' RACE TRB cDNA libraries. After the reads were reprocessed by TCRdb, one entry was made per CDR3 protein sequence, with no DNA. The table of this sample itemizes about 24,000 distinct CDR3 sequences. The ten biggest clones cover roughly 4% of the sample. Material: naive CXCR3- CD8+ T cells from blood. The sample's cell subset or site, from its label and the paper: CD45RO-CCR7+CD27+CD95- naive CD8+ T cells lacking CXCR3 (TNR3-). The receptors were sampled from a human donor in good health. Some clones in this sample may be carry-over from other donors' samples.

CDR3 loop: CASSLSSGLAVAKNIQYF. This sequence joins TRBV11-3 and TRBJ2-4; there is no DNA to check the TCRdb D call of TRBD2. The CDR3 loop spans 18 amino acids. Germline V gives CDR1 SGHNT, CDR2 YENEEA.

The V call is TRBV7-9, the J call TRBJ2-1; TCRdb indicates TRBD1, and absent DNA this call remains unverified. Germline CDR1 is SEHNR and CDR2 is FQNEAQ (reference sequence). This CDR3 comprises 17 residues. CDR3 sequence: CASSWGLGGRSYNEQFF.

This chain joins TRBV5-1 and TRBJ2-2; checking the TCRdb D call of TRBD1 is not possible without DNA. The CDR3 contains 16 residues. The germline V gene encodes CDR1 SGHRS and CDR2 YFSETQ. CDR3 region: CARVPRAVRTPGSCFF.

The rearrangement links TRBV6-4 to TRBJ2-2. This CDR3 has 11 amino acids. CDR1 is MRHNA, CDR2 SNTAGT, per germline. CDR3: CASSEGGELFF.

This chain connects TRBV2 to TRBJ1-2. This CDR3 spans 16 amino acids. From germline, CDR1 is SNHLY and CDR2 FYNNEI. CDR3 residues: CASRDYDFSPMYGYTF.

This sequence joins TRBV14 and TRBJ2-7. The CDR3 is 11 residues long. Looked up from germline, CDR1 is SGHDN and CDR2 is FVKESK. The CDR3 sequence: CASSLFYEQYF.

V usage is TRBV6-6 and J usage is TRBJ2-7; as DNA is missing, the TRBD1 call by TCRdb cannot be tested. The CDR3 has 13 residues. CDR1 MNHNY and CDR2 SVGAGI come from the germline V gene (reference sequence). The CDR3 reads CASSDGATYEQYF.

This clonotype is identified as medium-sized from frequency. The chain combines TRBV29-1 with TRBJ1-2. Germline lookup yields CDR1 SQVTM and CDR2 ANQGSEA. This CDR3 comprises 13 residues. The CDR3 region is CSVEEPAYYGYTF. Together with reference TRBV29-1 and TRBJ1-2, the CDR3 gives the full variable domain: SAVISQKPSRDICQRGTSLTIQCQVDSQVTMMFWYRQQPGQSLTLIATANQGSEATYESGFVIDKFPISRPNLTFSTLTVSNMSPEDSSIYLCSVEEPAYYGYTFGSGTRLTVV.

This chain joins TRBV7-9 and TRBJ2-2; the TCRdb D gene call, TRBD1, has no DNA to confirm it. Germline assignment: CDR1 SEHNR and CDR2 FQNEAQ (reference sequence). The CDR3 is 15 amino acids. CDR3 sequence: CASSWSGANTGELFF.

The chain has TRBV29-1 and TRBJ2-5. The V gene's germline CDR1 is SQVTM and CDR2 ANQGSEA. The CDR3 covers 11 residues. The chain's CDR3 is CSVVQLETQYF.

The chain employs TRBV7-3 and TRBJ2-5; TCRdb reports TRBD1, a call that lacks DNA to check it against. This CDR3 is 18 amino acids long. Per the germline V gene, CDR1 is SGHTA and CDR2 is FQGTGA. CDR3 sequence: CASSAYGTTNNHQETQYF. Filled out from reference TRBV7-3 and TRBJ2-5, the complete variable domain reads GAGVSQTPSNKVTEKGKYVELRCDPISGHTALYWYRQSLGQGPEFLIYFQGTGAADDSGLPNDRFFAVRPEGSVSTLKIQRTERGDSAVYLCASSAYGTTNNHQETQYFGPGTRLLVL.

J is TRBJ2-1 and V is TRBV7-9; the TCRdb D gene call, TRBD1, has no DNA to confirm it. The CDR3 spans 15 residues. CDR1 is SEHNR, CDR2 FQNEAQ, per germline (reference sequence). The CDR3 here is CASSHPGPGSNEQFF.

The V call is TRBV7-2, the J call TRBJ2-1. CDR1 and CDR2 (germline): SGHTA, FQGNSA. The CDR3 has 14 residues. CDR3 in amino acids: CASSLSDSDGEQFF.

The chain links TRBV23-1 to TRBJ2-5; TCRdb picks TRBD2, but there is no DNA to check that call. TRBV23-1 is given ORF status, its function remaining uncertain. CDR3 length equals 15 residues. The CDR3: CASKRGLAPPETQYF.

The chain employs TRBV12-3 or TRBV12-4 and TRBJ2-5; the TCRdb D gene call, TRBD1, has no DNA to confirm it. CDR3 length: 14 amino acids. CDR3 protein: CASSPAPGGETQYF.

V gene TRBV4-1 combines with J gene TRBJ2-2. Germline V gene lookup returns CDR1 MGHRA and CDR2 YSYEKL. This CDR3 has 14 amino acids. The CDR3 spells CASSQEERTGELFF.

The J gene is TRBJ2-2, the V gene TRBV29-1; without DNA, the TCRdb call of TRBD2 cannot be checked. CDR1 is SQVTM, CDR2 ANQGSEA, per germline. The CDR3 contains 15 residues. The CDR3 reads CSVSSGRDFTGELFF.

CDR3: CSVEDLVGGRGDNEQFF. The chain is built from TRBV29-1 and TRBJ2-1; TCRdb calls TRBD1, which cannot be checked without DNA. Looked up from germline, CDR1 is SQVTM and CDR2 is ANQGSEA. The CDR3 totals 17 residues.

This chain connects TRBV28 to TRBJ2-1; TCRdb lists TRBD1, though no DNA is available to test this call. This CDR3 is built from 15 residues. Germline V CDR1 and CDR2: MDHEN, SYDVKM. The CDR3 loop reads CASSLEAGTFLEQFF.